This TCR beta chain was found in a study of chemoradiotherapy in HPV16-positive cancers. Findings of the study overall: Non-HPV-specific T cells did not expand in tumors during treatment, whereas candidate HPV-specific clones and E7-related motifs did.

Generated by immunoSEQ multiplex PCR, the TCRdb table keeps only in-frame clones and is missing some. The sample contains tens of thousands of clones, roughly 87% of which appear only once. CDR3 length: 15 amino acids. Trimming took off 1 base at V and 4 bases at J, with 13 bases between the two ends. Germline assignment: CDR1 LGHNA and CDR2 YNFKEQ. This clone has more than one count but fewer than ten. Antigen unknown. The chain joins TRBV4-2 to TRBJ2-5; D may be TRBD2 (5 bases). Sequences were derived from blood, sampled from a patient who underwent chemoradiotherapy. The source of this sequence is a human donor with HPV-associated anogenital cancer. The CDR3 protein is CASSQGASRGETQYF. The CDR3 DNA reads TGTGCCAGCAGCCAAGGGGCTAGCCGCGGAGAGACCCAGTACTTC.